This TCR beta chain was identified in a study of T cell responses to AZD1222 COVID-19 vaccine. Repertoires were generated with immunoSEQ multiplex PCR, while TCRdb's copy carries only in-frame clones and drops some. This sample carries roughly 150,000 clones, roughly nine tenths of them seen once, and the ten largest clones take about 3.5%. V was shortened by 6 bases and J by 1 base, with 9 bases between the two germline ends. This CDR3 contains 13 residues. The germline V gene encodes CDR1 WNHNN and CDR2 SYGVQD (reference sequence). The chain links TRBV10-1 to TRBJ1-1; unclear D gene. This receptor was identified in an adult in good health. The input for sequencing was peripheral blood, taken on day 0 of AZD1222 vaccination. The CDR3 DNA sequence: TGCGCCAGCAGGTCGGGCAGGAACACTGAAGCTTTCTTT. Protein sequence: CASRSGRNTEAFF.